These 15 T cell receptor beta chains share one sample of origin, sequenced in a study of T cells in Graves' hyperthyroidism and ophthalmopathy. Amplification targeted TCR beta CDR3 regions from RNA transcripts. During a first-round RT-PCR of the TCR CDR3, the HTBI primer set was used. Via MiXCR, TCRdb re-called the multiplex PCR reads, giving one row per CDR3 protein. The data hold roughly 660,000 distinct CDR3 sequences, with 17% observed a single time. Sequenced: blood. The receptors stem from a man aged 45-65 years with Graves' hyperthyroidism.

On this clonotype itself: A read error may be the cause here, since a much bigger clone is one base away. The CDR3 carries no conserved terminal phenylalanine or tryptophan, so it likely arises from a read error. The chain joins TRBV5-1 to TRBJ1-4; 8 positions match TRBD1. J gave up 2 bases and V 3 bases, and 15 bases lay outside the gene matches. The CDR3 is made up of 19 amino acids. Germline V CDR1 and CDR2: SGHRS, YFSETQ. The CDR3 protein is CASSSDVTGQAMTNEKLFC. CDR3 in DNA: TGCGCCAGCAGCTCTGACGTGACGGGACAGGCAATGACTAATGAAAAACTGTTTTGT.

In its sample, this clonotype was seen a few times. This chain links TRBV4-1 with TRBJ2-7; D might be TRBD1 (6 bases). This CDR3 contains 17 residues. Germline CDR1 and CDR2: MGHRA and YSYEKL. The V end was cut by 3 bases, the J end by 6 bases, with 24 bases between. The CDR3 protein is CASSHLNIGGRVGEQYF. The CDR3 DNA reads as TGCGCCAGCAGCCACCTCAATATAGGGGGACGGGTTGGCGAGCAGTACTTC.

The rearrangement uses TRBV6-1 and TRBJ1-1; TRBD1 matches 9 bases. The CDR3 totals 14 residues. The V gene end was trimmed by 6 bases and the J gene end by 6 bases; junction bases not matched to a gene: 8. The germline V gene encodes CDR1 MNHNS and CDR2 SASEGT. The CDR3 loop reads CASSGGGQGAEAFF. The CDR3 nucleotides are TGTGCCAGCAGCGGGGGGGGACAGGGTGCTGAAGCTTTCTTT.

The gene calls are TRBV6-1 and TRBJ2-1; no reliable D call. CDR1 MNHNS and CDR2 SASEGT come from the germline V gene. The CDR3 is 12 amino acids. Between the trimmed V and J ends, which lost 1 base and 7 bases, there was a span of 5 bases. The CDR3, as DNA: TGTGCCAGCAGTGAAGTGTGGAATGAGCAGTTCTTC. Encoded protein: CASSEVWNEQFF.

The chain uses TRBV6-2 or TRBV6-3 and TRBJ1-1, with unresolved D. CDR3 length: 12 amino acids. Deletions cut 4 bases from V and 11 bases from J, with 14 bases between. Germline lookup yields CDR1 MNHEY and CDR2 SVGEGT. The chain's CDR3 is CASSFPTDLAFF. CDR3 DNA sequence: TGTGCCAGCAGTTTTCCCACGGACCTGGCTTTCTTT.

V usage is TRBV5-1 and J usage is TRBJ2-1; TRBD2 matches 7 bases. Trimming cost V 3 bases and J 7 bases; bases outside gene matches: 7. CDR3 length equals 14 residues. Germline V gene sequence: CDR1 SGHRS, CDR2 YFSETQ. Here the CDR3 DNA reads TGCGCCAGCAGCTATTCGGCGGGAGAGAATGAGCAGTTCTTC. This encodes CASSYSAGENEQFF. Using reference TRBV5-1 and TRBJ2-1 for the parts outside the CDR3, the full variable domain is KAGVTQTPRYLIKTRGQQVTLSCSPISGHRSVSWYQQTPGQGLQFLFEYFSETQRNKGNFPGRFSGRQFSNSRSEMNVSTLELGDSALYLCASSYSAGENEQFFGPGTRLTVL.

This clonotype has only a few counts. The chain couples TRBV7-9 to TRBJ2-7; no definite D call. V lost 1 base, J lost 6 bases, and 13 bases lay in between. Germline values: CDR1 SEHNR, CDR2 FQNEAQ (reference sequence). The CDR3 totals 14 residues. The CDR3 DNA reads TGTGCCAGCAGCTTAGTGGAGTTCGCCGGCGAGCAGTACTTC. It translates to CASSLVEFAGEQYF.

At least ten counts were recorded for this clonotype. V is TRBV15 and J is TRBJ2-2, with TRBD1 matching 8 bases. V lost 0 bases and J lost 5; bases outside the gene matches: 5. The CDR3 covers 16 residues. The germline CDR1 and CDR2 sequences are LNHNV and YYDKDF (reference sequence). This CDR3 is CATSRDRGQVTGELFF. As DNA, the CDR3 is TGTGCCACCAGCAGAGACAGGGGGCAGGTTACCGGGGAGCTGTTTTTT. Supplemented by reference TRBV15 and TRBJ2-2, the full variable domain reads DAMVIQNPRYQVTQFGKPVTLSCSQTLNHNVMYWYQQKSSQAPKLLFHYYDKDFNNEADTPDNFQSRRPNTSFCFLDIRSPGLGDTAMYLCATSRDRGQVTGELFFGEGSRLTVL.

This clonotype was picked up many times. The V gene is TRBV5-1, the J gene TRBJ2-7; 7 bases map to TRBD2. CDR3 length: 14 residues. Germline V gene data show CDR1 as SGHRS and CDR2 as YFSETQ. V shed 0 bases, J shed 4 bases, and the junction held 4 bases outside the gene matches. The CDR3 DNA reads as TGCGCCAGCAGCTTGGTCAGCGGGAATTACGAGCAGTACTTC. The encoded protein is CASSLVSGNYEQYF.

V usage is TRBV2 and J usage is TRBJ1-5, with 7 bases aligning to TRBD1. CDR1 is SNHLY, CDR2 FYNNEI, per germline. Trimming removed 6 bases from V and 5 bases from J; junction bases left unmatched: 7. This CDR3 comprises 14 residues. The CDR3 reads CASRTDREYQPQHF. The DNA for the CDR3 is TGTGCCAGCAGAACCGACAGGGAGTATCAGCCCCAGCATTTT.

This clonotype came up a few times. CDR3 protein: CASSQDGGADTQYF. The CDR3 nucleotides read TGTGCCAGCAGCCAAGATGGCGGGGCGGATACGCAGTATTTT. The chain carries TRBV3-1 and TRBJ2-3, with D possibly TRBD2 on 6 matching bases. Trimming took off 0 bases at V and 6 bases at J, with 10 bases between the two ends. Germline CDR1 LGHDT, CDR2 YNNKEL (reference sequence). CDR3 length equals 14 residues.

This clonotype was found many times. The chain uses TRBV28 and TRBJ2-7, with 8 bases fitting TRBD1. The CDR3 contains 12 residues. Per the germline V gene, CDR1 is MDHEN and CDR2 is SYDVKM. V lost 6 bases and J lost 3; bases outside the gene matches: 1. In DNA form, the CDR3 reads TGTGCCAGCAGAACAGGGGGCTACGAGCAGTACTTC. This codes for CASRTGGYEQYF.

The chain is built from TRBV20-1 and TRBJ2-7, with 10 bases identical to TRBD1. V trimming: 3 bases; J trimming: 4 bases; junction bases outside the gene matches: 3. The CDR3 covers 13 residues. Germline CDR1 and CDR2: DFQATT and SNEGSKA (reference sequence). CDR3 protein: CSARDRGNYEQYF. CDR3 nucleotides: TGCAGTGCTAGGGACAGGGGGAATTACGAGCAGTACTTC.

This clonotype was recorded many times. V usage is TRBV7-9 and J usage is TRBJ2-7; possibly TRBD2 for D (5 bases). The CDR3 extends over 18 amino acids. The germline V gene has CDR1 SEHNR and CDR2 FQNEAQ (reference sequence). Between the trimmed V and J ends, which lost 0 bases and 3 bases, there was a span of 21 bases. DNA for the CDR3: TGTGCCAGCAGCTTAGCCCATAACCTAGGGAGTTGGTACTACGAGCAGTACTTC. It is translated as CASSLAHNLGSWYYEQYF. Full variable domain (missing parts from reference TRBV7-9 and TRBJ2-7): DTGVSQNPRHKITKRGQNVTFRCDPISEHNRLYWYRQTLGQGPEFLTYFQNEAQLEKSRLLSDRFSAERPKGSFSTLEIQRTEQGDSAMYLCASSLAHNLGSWYYEQYFGPGTRLTVT.

The V gene is TRBV4-3, the J gene TRBJ2-7, with unresolved D. Germline V gives CDR1 LGHNA, CDR2 YSLEER. The CDR3 consists of 17 residues. V lost 0 bases and J lost 0, with 15 bases in between. This CDR3 reads CASSQDFGGTSSYEQYF. DNA of the CDR3: TGCGCCAGCAGCCAAGATTTCGGCGGAACGAGCTCCTACGAGCAGTACTTC.